What follows are 30 T cell receptor beta chains derived from one specimen sequenced in a study of T cell responses to AZD1222 COVID-19 vaccine. Assay: immunoSEQ multiplex PCR; the TCRdb copy retains only in-frame clones and omits some. The repertoire holds about 76,000 clones, with about 80% as singletons. This sample comprised peripheral blood, obtained 28 days after the second dose of the MenACWY control vaccine. The origin of the receptors is an adult who received the MenACWY meningococcal vaccine as a control.

CDR3 sequence (DNA): TGTGCCACCAGCAGAGCTATGACAGTTGAAGCTTTCTTT. Residues: CATSRAMTVEAFF. The gene calls are TRBV15 and TRBJ1-1, with D tentatively TRBD1 (5 bases). Trimming pared 1 base from V and 7 bases from J, leaving 10 bases between. This CDR3 is built from 13 residues. The germline CDR1 and CDR2 sequences are LNHNV and YYDKDF (reference sequence).

V is TRBV18 and J is TRBJ1-1; D is possibly TRBD1 (6 bases). The CDR3 sequence is 14 residues long. The V and J ends lost 3 bases and 4 bases respectively, with 12 bases between them. Germline V gene lookup returns CDR1 KGHSH and CDR2 LQKENI. The CDR3 sequence: CASSPTGKGTEAFF. CDR3 coding DNA: TGTGCCAGCTCACCCACAGGGAAGGGCACTGAAGCTTTCTTT.

The chain carries TRBV30 and TRBJ1-2; no clear D. The CDR3 spans 12 residues. V lost 0 bases to trimming and J lost 6 bases, with 8 bases between them. The germline V gene encodes CDR1 GTSNPN and CDR2 SVGIG (reference sequence). The CDR3 protein is CAWSVKIHGYTF. The CDR3 DNA reads as TGTGCCTGGAGTGTGAAAATCCATGGCTACACCTTC.

The chain carries TRBV2 and TRBJ1-3, with TRBD1 as a possible D gene (6 bases). The CDR3 loop spans 15 amino acids. Trimming left V 7 bases short and J 3 bases short, with 16 bases between. From germline, CDR1 is SNHLY and CDR2 FYNNEI. CDR3 in amino acids: CASIFEQGSGNTIYF. CDR3 bases: TGTGCCAGCATATTCGAACAGGGAAGTGGAAACACCATATATTTT.

V is TRBV12-3 or TRBV12-4 and J is TRBJ1-5; D gene ambiguous. V lost 4 bases to trimming and J lost 11 bases, with 15 bases between them. There are 13 residues in the CDR3. As DNA, the CDR3 is TGTGCCAGCAGTTCGACCCGGGGTACGGCCCAGCATTTT. As protein: CASSSTRGTAQHF.

The chain combines TRBV18 with TRBJ2-2; TRBD2 agrees at 8 bases. Germline loops: CDR1 KGHSH, CDR2 LQKENI. V dropped 2 bases and J dropped 6; count of bases not matched to a gene: 8. The CDR3 is made up of 16 amino acids. CDR3 nucleotides: TGTGCCAGCTCACCAGTCCGACGGGAGGGCCCCGGGGAGCTGTTTTTT. Translating it yields CASSPVRREGPGELFF.

J is TRBJ2-7 and V is TRBV5-5, with 7 nucleotides matching TRBD1. CDR1 and CDR2 from the germline V gene are SGHKS and YYEKEE (reference sequence). V trimming: 4 bases; J trimming: 4 bases; junction bases outside the gene matches: 8. CDR3 length equals 14 residues. CDR3 protein: CASSPRDSRYEQYF. The CDR3 nucleotides read TGTGCCAGCAGCCCCCGGGACAGCCGGTACGAGCAGTACTTC.

The CDR3 loop reads CASTPGRGAGNTIYF. In DNA, the CDR3 is TGTGCCAGCACCCCTGGACGGGGGGCTGGAAACACCATATATTTT. V and J are TRBV7-8 and TRBJ1-3, with a possible D match to TRBD1 (5 bases). Germline CDR1 is SGHVS and CDR2 is FQNEAQ. V was cut by 7 bases and J by 2 bases, with 15 bases left in between. The CDR3 contains 15 residues. Full variable domain (missing parts from reference TRBV7-8 and TRBJ1-3): GAGVSQSPRYKVAKRGQDVALRCDPISGHVSLFWYQQALGQGPEFLTYFQNEAQLDKSGLPSDRFFAERPEGSVSTLKIQRTQQEDSAVYLCASTPGRGAGNTIYFGEGSWLTVV.

This clone has just one count. The V and J genes are TRBV7-9 and TRBJ1-1; 7 bases line up with TRBD1. CDR3 size: 13 residues. The germline V gene has CDR1 SEHNR and CDR2 FQNEAQ (reference sequence). V was clipped by 5 bases and J by 8 bases; unmatched bases: 8. The CDR3 DNA is TGTGCCAGCAGCCTAAGACAGGGAGAGGAAGCTTTCTTT. It encodes CASSLRQGEEAFF.

This clone has just one count. This rearrangement joins TRBV6-6 to TRBJ1-4; the match to TRBD1 covers 8 bases. Looked up from germline, CDR1 is MNHNY and CDR2 is SVGAGI (reference sequence). The CDR3 covers 15 residues. V lost 4 bases and J lost 4; bases outside the gene matches: 5. The CDR3 bases are TGTGCCAGCAGTTTAGGACAGGGTGGTAATGAAAAACTGTTTTTT. It yields the protein CASSLGQGGNEKLFF.

This chain links TRBV6-1 with TRBJ2-6; tentatively, D is TRBD2 (5 bases). The CDR3 runs to 16 residues. CDR1 is MNHNS, CDR2 SASEGT, per germline. V shed 2 bases and J shed 5 bases, with 13 bases lying between them. The CDR3 DNA reads TGTGCCAGCAGTGAACAGACTACCCGGCGGGCCAACGTCCTGACTTTC. It translates to CASSEQTTRRANVLTF.

The rearrangement links TRBV7-6 to TRBJ2-5; 9 nucleotides agree with TRBD2. The V gene's germline CDR1 is SGHVS and CDR2 FNYEAQ. V lost 1 base and J lost 7; bases outside the gene matches: 10. The CDR3 runs 16 residues. Here the CDR3 DNA reads TGTGCCAGCAGCTTAGGGGCTAGCGGGACCGAGGGGACCCAGTACTTC. This encodes CASSLGASGTEGTQYF.

The chain has TRBV5-5 and TRBJ1-4; D remains ambiguous. Looked up from germline, CDR1 is SGHKS and CDR2 is YYEKEE (reference sequence). V was trimmed by 4 bases and J by 8 bases, leaving 9 bases between them. This CDR3 contains 12 residues. The CDR3 region is CASSPRGEKLFF. The CDR3 nucleotides read TGTGCCAGCAGCCCCAGAGGCGAAAAACTGTTTTTT.

This chain connects TRBV5-1 to TRBJ2-3, with unresolved D. V dropped 0 bases and J dropped 5 bases, with 13 bases sitting between them. CDR1 is SGHRS and CDR2 is YFSETQ in the germline V gene. The CDR3 has 15 amino acids. CDR3 protein: CASSLGPQMRDTQYF. The CDR3 DNA reads TGCGCCAGCAGCTTGGGACCGCAGATGAGAGATACGCAGTATTTT. Variable domain in full (rest from reference TRBV5-1 and TRBJ2-3): KAGVTQTPRYLIKTRGQQVTLSCSPISGHRSVSWYQQTPGQGLQFLFEYFSETQRNKGNFPGRFSGRQFSNSRSEMNVSTLELGDSALYLCASSLGPQMRDTQYFGPGTRLTVL.

This chain uses TRBV5-1 with TRBJ2-3; a possible D gene is TRBD2 (6 bases). Germline V CDR1 and CDR2: SGHRS, YFSETQ. Deletions cut 5 bases from V and 2 bases from J, with 12 bases between. This CDR3 is 14 amino acids long. CDR3 sequence (DNA): TGCGCCAGCAGAGTGGGGGGATCCACAGATACGCAGTATTTT. It encodes CASRVGGSTDTQYF. Filled out from reference TRBV5-1 and TRBJ2-3, the complete variable domain reads KAGVTQTPRYLIKTRGQQVTLSCSPISGHRSVSWYQQTPGQGLQFLFEYFSETQRNKGNFPGRFSGRQFSNSRSEMNVSTLELGDSALYLCASRVGGSTDTQYFGPGTRLTVL.

The chain combines TRBV30 with TRBJ1-1; tentatively, D is TRBD1 (5 bases). Germline CDR1 reads GTSNPN; CDR2 reads SVGIG (reference sequence). The germline V and J ends were trimmed by 1 base and 3 bases, with 12 bases remaining between them. This CDR3 has 14 amino acids. The CDR3 is CAWSGGLLHTEAFF. DNA of the CDR3: TGTGCCTGGAGTGGGGGACTGCTTCACACTGAAGCTTTCTTT.

The V gene is TRBV6-5, the J gene TRBJ2-1; a weak D match, TRBD1 (5 bases). The CDR3 has 12 residues. Trimming left V 4 bases short and J 8 bases short, with 9 bases between. Germline CDR1 MNHEY, CDR2 SVGAGI. The CDR3 bases are TGTGCCAGCAGTTTAACAGGTGATGAGCAGTTCTTC. Protein: CASSLTGDEQFF.

The chain uses TRBV29-1 and TRBJ1-1, with TRBD1 as a possible D gene (6 bases). There are 13 residues in the CDR3. Germline CDR1 reads SQVTM; CDR2 reads ANQGSEA. Trimming removed 6 bases from V and 6 bases from J, with 17 bases in between. In DNA, the CDR3 is TGCAGCGTCACCGAAACTCCAGGGGCTGAAGCTTTCTTT. It is translated as CSVTETPGAEAFF.

The chain carries TRBV7-8 and TRBJ2-3, with TRBD2 matching 10 bases. This CDR3 has 18 residues. Losses at the gene ends were 2 bases for V and 4 bases for J; bases not matched to a gene: 12. Germline values: CDR1 SGHVS, CDR2 FQNEAQ. The CDR3: CASSLSEGLAGESDTQYF. CDR3 bases: TGTGCCAGCAGCTTATCCGAGGGCCTAGCGGGGGAATCAGATACGCAGTATTTT.

The V gene is TRBV19, the J gene TRBJ1-5, with D hard to call. The CDR3 runs to 15 residues. CDR1 is LNHDA, CDR2 SQIVND, per germline (reference sequence). The V end was cut by 0 bases, the J end by 9 bases, with 15 bases between. The CDR3 nucleotides are TGTGCCAGTAGTATAGAGGGTACCTTGGATCCGCCCCAGCATTTT. Translating gives CASSIEGTLDPPQHF.

This clone occurred a few times. The rearrangement links TRBV7-8 to TRBJ1-6; D is unclear. V was shortened by 1 base and J by 6 bases, with 10 bases between the two germline ends. Germline V gene sequence: CDR1 SGHVS, CDR2 FQNEAQ. The CDR3 sequence is 15 residues long. The CDR3 DNA sequence: TGTGCCAGCAGCTTAGGAGTTCAGTCTAATTCACCCCTCCACTTT. This codes for CASSLGVQSNSPLHF. Together with reference TRBV7-8 and TRBJ1-6, the CDR3 gives the full variable domain: GAGVSQSPRYKVAKRGQDVALRCDPISGHVSLFWYQQALGQGPEFLTYFQNEAQLDKSGLPSDRFFAERPEGSVSTLKIQRTQQEDSAVYLCASSLGVQSNSPLHFGNGTRLTVT.

V is TRBV30 and J is TRBJ1-5; D unclear. Germline V gene lookup returns CDR1 GTSNPN and CDR2 SVGIG (reference sequence). Trimming removed 2 bases at V and 7 bases at J, with 12 bases between. CDR3 length equals 13 residues. The CDR3 sequence is CAWSRNGIQPQHF. The CDR3 DNA is TGTGCCTGGAGTAGGAACGGAATCCAGCCCCAGCATTTT.

This clone was found many times. The J gene is TRBJ2-5, the V gene TRBV11-2; TRBD2 aligns across 9 bases. Unmatched junction bases numbered 5, after V lost 3 bases and J lost 6 bases. CDR1 SGHAT and CDR2 FQNNGV come from the germline V gene. The CDR3 is 14 residues long. CDR3 amino acids: CASSLLTSGQTQYF. CDR3 DNA: TGTGCCAGCAGCTTGCTCACTAGCGGGCAGACCCAGTACTTC.

V gene TRBV19 combines with J gene TRBJ1-1; TRBD1 agrees at 9 bases. J lost 3 bases, V lost 1 base, and 6 bases had no gene match. Germline V CDR1 and CDR2: LNHDA, SQIVND (reference sequence). This CDR3 is built from 16 residues. The CDR3 loop reads CASSIAGTGIYTEAFF. The CDR3 coding sequence is TGTGCCAGTAGTATAGCCGGGACAGGGATCTACACTGAAGCTTTCTTT.

The chain is built from TRBV6-5 and TRBJ1-1; the D gene is possibly TRBD1 (5 bases). CDR3 length: 13 amino acids. The V end was cut by 5 bases, the J end by 4 bases, with 11 bases between. The germline gives CDR1 MNHEY, CDR2 SVGAGI. The CDR3 loop is CASSIQGSTEAFF. DNA of the CDR3: TGTGCCAGCAGTATTCAGGGTAGCACTGAAGCTTTCTTT.

The chain uses TRBV5-5 and TRBJ1-4; D possibly corresponds to TRBD1 (5 bases). There are 17 residues in the CDR3. CDR1 and CDR2 (germline): SGHKS, YYEKEE (reference sequence). Trimming removed 4 bases at V and 0 bases at J, with 16 bases between. CDR3 in amino acids: CASSEDIAPATNEKLFF. The CDR3, as DNA: TGTGCCAGCAGCGAGGACATAGCCCCGGCAACTAATGAAAAACTGTTTTTT. Full variable domain (missing parts from reference TRBV5-5 and TRBJ1-4): DAGVTQSPTHLIKTRGQQVTLRCSPISGHKSVSWYQQVLGQGPQFIFQYYEKEERGRGNFPDRFSARQFPNYSSELNVNALLLGDSALYLCASSEDIAPATNEKLFFGSGTQLSVL.

CDR3 amino acids: CASSLEGDTEAFF. CDR3 in DNA: TGTGCCAGCAGTTTAGAAGGGGACACTGAAGCTTTCTTT. The chain uses TRBV12-3 or TRBV12-4 and TRBJ1-1; tentative D call: TRBD1 (5 bases). The CDR3 totals 13 residues. V lost 1 base, J lost 3 bases, and 6 bases lay in between.

The chain couples TRBV4-1 to TRBJ1-6; no clear D gene. Germline CDR1 MGHRA, CDR2 YSYEKL. Trimming removed 1 base at V and 5 bases at J, with 9 bases between. The CDR3 totals 15 residues. CDR3 in DNA: TGCGCCAGCAGCCAAGTTACAGAAAATAATTCACCCCTCCACTTT. This translates into CASSQVTENNSPLHF.

This clone was counted only a few times. The chain uses TRBV5-6 and TRBJ1-3; the match to TRBD1 covers 9 bases. Trimming removed 5 bases from V and 2 bases from J; junction bases left unmatched: 5. This CDR3 is built from 15 residues. Germline V gene data show CDR1 as SGHDT and CDR2 as YYEEEE. CDR3 nucleotides: TGTGCCAGCAGTCAGGACAGGGGCGCTGGAAACACCATATATTTT. It specifies CASSQDRGAGNTIYF.

This rearrangement joins TRBV3-1 (or the pseudogene TRBV3-2) to TRBJ2-5; maybe TRBD1 (6 bases). V lost 4 bases, J lost 2 bases, and 11 bases lay in between. The CDR3 sequence is 14 residues long. CDR1 is LGHDT, CDR2 YNNKEL, per germline (reference sequence). CDR3 nucleotides: TGTGCCAGCAGCCCTAAAGGACAGCAAGAGACCCAGTACTTC. This codes for CASSPKGQQETQYF.